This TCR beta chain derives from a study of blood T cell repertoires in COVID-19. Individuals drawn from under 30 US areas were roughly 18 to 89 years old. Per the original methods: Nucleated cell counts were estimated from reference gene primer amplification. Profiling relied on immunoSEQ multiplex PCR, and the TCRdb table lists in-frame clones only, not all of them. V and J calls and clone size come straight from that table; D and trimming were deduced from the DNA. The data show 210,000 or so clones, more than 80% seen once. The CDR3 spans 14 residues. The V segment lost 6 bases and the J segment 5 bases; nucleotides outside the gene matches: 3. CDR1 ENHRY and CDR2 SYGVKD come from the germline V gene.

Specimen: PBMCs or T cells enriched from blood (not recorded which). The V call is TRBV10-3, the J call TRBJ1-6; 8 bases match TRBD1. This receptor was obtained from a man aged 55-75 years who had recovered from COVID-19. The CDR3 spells CAISLGQDNSPLHF. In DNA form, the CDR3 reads TGTGCCATCAGCTTGGGACAGGATAATTCACCCCTCCACTTT.